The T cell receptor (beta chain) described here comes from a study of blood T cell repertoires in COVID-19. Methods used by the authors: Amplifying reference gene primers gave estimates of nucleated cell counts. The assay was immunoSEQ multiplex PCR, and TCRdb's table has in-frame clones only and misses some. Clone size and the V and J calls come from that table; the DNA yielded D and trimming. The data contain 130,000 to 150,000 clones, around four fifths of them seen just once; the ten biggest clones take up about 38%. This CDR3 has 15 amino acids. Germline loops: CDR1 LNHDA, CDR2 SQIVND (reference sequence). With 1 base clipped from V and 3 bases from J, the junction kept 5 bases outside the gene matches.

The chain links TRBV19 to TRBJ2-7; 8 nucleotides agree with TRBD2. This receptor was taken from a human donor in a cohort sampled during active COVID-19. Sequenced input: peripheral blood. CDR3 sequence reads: CASSIVAGSFYEQYF. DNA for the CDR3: TGTGCCAGTAGTATAGTAGCGGGGTCCTTCTACGAGCAGTACTTC.